This T cell receptor (beta chain) stems from a study of blood T cell repertoires in COVID-19. Across the study: Spain, Italy and the United States supplied samples that represented acute and convalescent COVID-19. From T cells, B-cell-depleted T cells, or PBMCs came the material, which was cDNA or gDNA.

Original processing methods: By means of reference gene primer amplification, nucleated cell counts were estimated. Sequencing was performed with immunoSEQ multiplex PCR; in TCRdb, only in-frame clones are kept and a portion is missing. That table is the source of V, J and clone size, and D and trimming were worked out from the DNA. This table holds approximately 100,000 clones, just under 95% found once. The germline gives CDR1 DFQATT, CDR2 SNEGSKA (reference sequence). Deletions cut 3 bases from V and 5 bases from J, with 15 bases between. The CDR3 consists of 14 residues. This TCR was sampled from a man in his 70s with acute or convalescent COVID-19. The chain has TRBV20-1 and TRBJ2-3, with no clear D. Sequencing was carried out using peripheral blood. Written as DNA, the CDR3 is TGCAGTGCTAGTAGCAGCAACGGCGGAGATACGCAGTATTTT. This sequence encodes CSASSSNGGDTQYF.